This paragraph covers one T cell receptor beta chain sequence. This entry belongs to a study of shared clonotypes between healthy human individuals. Trimming removed 6 bases from V and 7 bases from J; junction bases left unmatched: 15. Germline V gives CDR1 MDHEN, CDR2 SYDVKM. This CDR3 has 17 residues. Several immunoSEQ plates received, in even portions, the genomic DNA of each subset. TCRdb keeps only in-frame clones here, not all; method: immunoSEQ multiplex PCR. The sample carries about 2.3 million clones, more than 80% recorded once. The donor cohort consisted entirely of Caucasian adults residing in Nashville, Tennessee.

This sequence joins TRBV28 and TRBJ2-7, with 13 bases aligning to TRBD2. Sequencing input: naive CD4+ T cells from PBMCs. The sample's subset: CD45RA+ positively selected. The source is a man between 18 and 35 years old in good health. Some clones in this sample may be carry-over from other donors' samples. DNA of the CDR3: TGTGCCAGCAGCCCCTTTAGACTAGCGGGAGGTCGGGGTGAGCAGTACTTC. Encoded protein: CASSPFRLAGGRGEQYF.